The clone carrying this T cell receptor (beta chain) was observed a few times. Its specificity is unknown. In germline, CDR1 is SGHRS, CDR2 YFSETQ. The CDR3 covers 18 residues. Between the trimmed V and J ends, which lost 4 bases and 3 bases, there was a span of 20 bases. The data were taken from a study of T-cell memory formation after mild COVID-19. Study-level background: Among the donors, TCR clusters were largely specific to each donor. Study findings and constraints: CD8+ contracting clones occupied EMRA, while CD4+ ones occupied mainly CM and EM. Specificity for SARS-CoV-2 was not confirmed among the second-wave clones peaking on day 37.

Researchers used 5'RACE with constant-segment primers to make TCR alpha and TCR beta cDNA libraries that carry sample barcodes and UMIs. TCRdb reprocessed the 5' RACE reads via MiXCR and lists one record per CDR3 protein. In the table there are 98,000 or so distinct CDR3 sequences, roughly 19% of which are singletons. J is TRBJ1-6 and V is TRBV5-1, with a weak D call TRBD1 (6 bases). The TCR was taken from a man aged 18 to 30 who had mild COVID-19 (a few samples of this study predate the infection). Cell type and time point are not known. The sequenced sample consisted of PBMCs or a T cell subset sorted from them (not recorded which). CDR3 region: CASSPDIRGPGYNSPLHF. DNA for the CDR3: TGCGCCAGCAGCCCCGACATCAGGGGCCCAGGCTATAATTCACCCCTCCACTTT. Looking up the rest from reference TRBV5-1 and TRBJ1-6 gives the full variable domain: KAGVTQTPRYLIKTRGQQVTLSCSPISGHRSVSWYQQTPGQGLQFLFEYFSETQRNKGNFPGRFSGRQFSNSRSEMNVSTLELGDSALYLCASSPDIRGPGYNSPLHFGNGTRLTVT.